This T cell receptor beta chain was captured by sequencing in a study of preoperative IRX-2 immunotherapy in early breast cancer. V lost 1 base and J 0 bases, leaving 10 bases between the germline ends. This CDR3 contains 16 residues. Per the germline V gene, CDR1 is SGHNT and CDR2 is YENEEA. Specified treatment: preoperative locoregional IRX-2 cytokine immunotherapy. This phase Ib study tested locoregional IRX-2 cytokine immunotherapy given before surgery. The method was immunoSEQ multiplex PCR; TCRdb's version includes in-frame clones alone and lacks a portion of them. The table lists tens of thousands of clones, around 72% of them singletons.

The chain joins TRBV11-3 to TRBJ2-1; D is undetermined. Sequenced material: lymph node tissue, taken after IRX-2 immunotherapy. This receptor was obtained from a human donor with breast cancer. The CDR3 sequence is CASSLGTHSSYNEQFF. CDR3 nucleotides: TGTGCCAGCAGCTTAGGGACCCATAGCTCCTACAATGAGCAGTTCTTC.